This T cell receptor (beta chain) was profiled in a study of cytomegalovirus exposure and HLA in healthy donors. As for the study in general: A subsequent analysis stated that the 100 to 150 validation repertoires were run on the same platform as the 600 to 750 first-cohort repertoires. General observations from the study: The classifier reportedly diagnosed cytomegalovirus status with high specificity and sensitivity.

Concerning this clone itself: Its cognate antigen is unknown.

The donors were in the roughly 120-subject validation cohort; that cohort was separate from the roughly 730-subject first cohort. This table comes from immunoSEQ multiplex PCR, and its TCRdb copy is limited to in-frame clones, with some not included. Among about 75,000 clones listed, 85% were seen once. The origin of this receptor is a man in his thirties or forties in good health and CMV-seronegative. The sample comprised PBMCs.

The CDR3 region has the DNA TGTGCCAGCAGCGTAGTTGCGGGAGAAGAGACCCAGTACTTC. Translated: CASSVVAGEETQYF. The chain couples TRBV9 to TRBJ2-5, with 7 bases that match TRBD2. The V gene end was trimmed by 0 bases and the J gene end by 3 bases; junction bases not matched to a gene: 2. Germline V gene sequence: CDR1 SGDLS, CDR2 YYNGEE. The CDR3 has 14 amino acids.